This is a list of T cell receptor beta chains from one sample in a study of blood T cell repertoires in COVID-19. Some clones are missing from TCRdb's copy, which holds only in-frame ones; the method was immunoSEQ multiplex PCR. The sample gives approximately 260,000 clones, approximately 80% of which show up once; over 7.5% is in the top ten. Source material: peripheral blood. The receptors shown here come from a woman older than 75 with acute or convalescent COVID-19. Each CDR3 is given with its conserved first and last residue.

cdr3_aa: CASSLSRDEQYF; v_call: TRBV5-1; j_call: TRBJ2-7
cdr3_aa: CASSIGQISNPQHF; v_call: TRBV19; j_call: TRBJ1-5
cdr3_aa: CASSQETQRGRATNEKLFF; v_call: TRBV4-1; j_call: TRBJ1-4
cdr3_aa: CASSIAGQGSTEAFF; v_call: TRBV19; j_call: TRBJ1-1
cdr3_aa: CASSNRQGSYEQYF; v_call: TRBV5-4; j_call: TRBJ2-7
cdr3_aa: CASSYLSQSNTGELFF; v_call: TRBV9; j_call: TRBJ2-2
cdr3_aa: CASRINRGYSPLHF; v_call: TRBV2; j_call: TRBJ1-6
cdr3_aa: CASRTGQGNWVNTEAFF; v_call: TRBV5-1; j_call: TRBJ1-1
cdr3_aa: CASSVRGREKLFF; v_call: TRBV12-3/TRBV12-4; j_call: TRBJ1-4
cdr3_aa: CASSERQGIDKNIQYF; v_call: TRBV2; j_call: TRBJ2-4
cdr3_aa: CAWSAGQGATGELFF; v_call: TRBV30; j_call: TRBJ2-2
cdr3_aa: CASKGEYNSPLHF; v_call: TRBV2; j_call: TRBJ1-6
cdr3_aa: CAISDLGQNGYTF; v_call: TRBV10-3; j_call: TRBJ1-2
cdr3_aa: CASSGLGGGGYEQYF; v_call: TRBV2; j_call: TRBJ2-7
cdr3_aa: CASSVGQGGIDTQYF; v_call: TRBV9; j_call: TRBJ2-3
cdr3_aa: CASSPRTVSGANVLTF; v_call: TRBV5-8; j_call: TRBJ2-6
cdr3_aa: CASRRQPHSPLHF; v_call: TRBV27; j_call: TRBJ1-6
cdr3_aa: CASSPGEPNEKLFF; v_call: TRBV21-1; j_call: TRBJ1-4
cdr3_aa: CASSTGAAGVNTGELFF; v_call: TRBV5-4; j_call: TRBJ2-2
cdr3_aa: CASSPSGATGELFF; v_call: TRBV3-1/TRBV3-2; j_call: TRBJ2-2
cdr3_aa: CASSSLGRGEQYF; v_call: TRBV28; j_call: TRBJ2-7
cdr3_aa: CASSKAVRLAGPYEQYF; v_call: TRBV21-1; j_call: TRBJ2-7
cdr3_aa: CASSYSGTGPYEQYF; v_call: TRBV6-2/TRBV6-3; j_call: TRBJ2-7
cdr3_aa: CAKQSGFYEQYF; v_call: TRBV2; j_call: TRBJ2-7